This T cell receptor beta chain was sequenced for a study of T cell repertoires in cytomegalovirus infection. TCRdb passed the reads through MiXCR, listing each CDR3 protein once. The sample shows 830,000 or so distinct CDR3 sequences, approximately 29% of them seen only once. CDR1 and CDR2 (germline): SGDLS, YYNGEE. The CDR3 consists of 15 residues. Trimming pared 4 bases from V and 7 bases from J, leaving 18 bases between. Remarks on this clonotype: Its antigen is still unknown.

V is TRBV9 and J is TRBJ2-1, with D possibly being TRBD1 (6 bases). The sequences come from cultured CD8+ T cells from PBMCs, collected from culture after CMV antigen stimulation. The clonotype comes from a human donor in good health (CMV status not recorded). Some clones in this sample may be carry-over from other donors' samples. This CDR3 is CASSPYKGESNEQFF. The CDR3 DNA is TGTGCCAGCAGCCCCTATAAGGGGGAATCGAATGAGCAGTTCTTC.